This T cell receptor (beta chain) appears in the sequencing data of a study of shared clonotypes between healthy human individuals. Here immunoSEQ multiplex PCR was the method, and the copy in TCRdb shows in-frame clones only, minus some. Of some 1.4 million clones listed, 95% to 97% were seen once; the top ten hold more than 0.9%. The CDR3 covers 12 residues. Between the trimmed V and J ends, which lost 5 bases and 9 bases, there was a span of 14 bases. The germline CDR1 and CDR2 sequences are SQVTM and ANQGSEA. Sample: naive CD4+ T cells sorted from blood. Described subset: CD45RA+ positively selected. This sequence was found in a man between 25 and 39 years old in good health. The V and J genes are TRBV29-1 and TRBJ2-4, with a tentative D call TRBD2 (5 bases). As DNA, the CDR3 is TGCAGCGTTTCAGGCGGGTCAGGCATTCAGTACTTC. This gives the protein CSVSGGSGIQYF. The variable domain in full, with the rest retrieved from reference TRBV29-1 and TRBJ2-4, is SAVISQKPSRDICQRGTSLTIQCQVDSQVTMMFWYRQQPGQSLTLIATANQGSEATYESGFVIDKFPISRPNLTFSTLTVSNMSPEDSSIYLCSVSGGSGIQYFGAGTRLSVL.